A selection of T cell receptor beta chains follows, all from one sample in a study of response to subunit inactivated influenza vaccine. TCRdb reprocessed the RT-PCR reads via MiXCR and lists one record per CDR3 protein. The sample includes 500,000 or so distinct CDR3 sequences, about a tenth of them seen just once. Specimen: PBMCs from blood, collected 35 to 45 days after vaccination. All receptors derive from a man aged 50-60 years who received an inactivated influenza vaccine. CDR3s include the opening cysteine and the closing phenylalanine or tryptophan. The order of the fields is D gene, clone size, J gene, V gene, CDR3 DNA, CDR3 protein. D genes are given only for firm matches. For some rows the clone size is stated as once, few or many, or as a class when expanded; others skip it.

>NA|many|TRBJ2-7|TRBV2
TGTGCCAGCAGTGTTGGCAGGGCGTATCAGTACTTC
CASSVGRAYQYF
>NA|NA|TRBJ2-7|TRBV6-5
TGTGCCAGCAGTTACTCGACGGGCGGAGGCGGCCTTGCCTACGAGCAGTACTTC
CASSYSTGGGGLAYEQYF
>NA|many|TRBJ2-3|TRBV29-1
TGCAGCTCACTGAAGGGGGGAAGCACAGATACGCAGTATTTT
CSSLKGGSTDTQYF
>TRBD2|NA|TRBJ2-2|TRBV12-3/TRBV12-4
TGTGCCAGCTGCCCGGGGGGAAACACCGGGGAGCTGTTTTTT
CASCPGGNTGELFF
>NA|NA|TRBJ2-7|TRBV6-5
TGTGCCAGCAGTTACTCGGCTGCGCCCTACGAGCAGTACTTC
CASSYSAAPYEQYF
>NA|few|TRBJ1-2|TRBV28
TGTGCCAGCAGTCCCAAACAGGGTTTTTACACCTTC
CASSPKQGFYTF
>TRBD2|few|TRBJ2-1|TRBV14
TGTGCCAGCAGCCAAGATCACGGAATGCGGAAGTATAGCGGGGACGGCACACCCCAGGGAACACAGTTCTTC
CASSQDHGMRKYSGDGTPQGTQFF
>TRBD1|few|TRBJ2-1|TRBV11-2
TGTGCCAGCAGCTACAACAGGGGACCGGGGAATGAGCAGTTCTTC
CASSYNRGPGNEQFF
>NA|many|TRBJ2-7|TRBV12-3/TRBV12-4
TGTGCCAGCAGTTTAACCAGGGACTACGAGCAGTACTTC
CASSLTRDYEQYF
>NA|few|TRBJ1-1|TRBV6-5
TGTGCCAGCAGTTACGGGGGGAACATGAACACTGAAGCTTTCTTT
CASSYGGNMNTEAFF
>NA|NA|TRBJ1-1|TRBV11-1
TGTGCCAGCAGCCCACGTATAGGGCAGGGGAGAGGGGTGACTGAAGCTTTCTTT
CASSPRIGQGRGVTEAFF
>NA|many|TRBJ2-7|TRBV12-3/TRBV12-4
TGTGCCAGCAGTCCCCCAGGCTCCTACGAGCAGTACTTC
CASSPPGSYEQYF
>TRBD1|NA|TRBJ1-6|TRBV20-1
TGCAGTGCTAGGATGGGACAGGGTAATTCACCCCTCCACTTT
CSARMGQGNSPLHF
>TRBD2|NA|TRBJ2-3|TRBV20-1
TGCAGTGCCAGTAGTGGGGGGGTGGATACGCAGTATTTT
CSASSGGVDTQYF
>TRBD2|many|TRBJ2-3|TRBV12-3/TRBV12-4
TGTGCCAGCAGTTTATGGCCTCGCGGGGGGATAGTAGATACGCAGTATTTT
CASSLWPRGGIVDTQYF
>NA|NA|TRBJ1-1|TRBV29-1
TGCAGCGTTGAACCCCTATTTCAGACTGAAGCTTTCTTT
CSVEPLFQTEAFF
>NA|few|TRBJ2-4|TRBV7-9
TGTGCCAGCAGCCCACAATTAGCCAAAAACATTCAGTACTTC
CASSPQLAKNIQYF
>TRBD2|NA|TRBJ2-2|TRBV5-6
TGTGCCAGCAGACCCGGGACTAGAAACACCGGGGAGCTGTTTTTT
CASRPGTRNTGELFF
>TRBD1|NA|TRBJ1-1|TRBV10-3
TGTGCCATCCAAGACAGGGCTGGAGGTGAAGCTTTCTTT
CAIQDRAGGEAFF
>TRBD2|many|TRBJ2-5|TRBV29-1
TGCAGCGCTAGGACTAGCGGCCCCGAGACCCAGTACTTC
CSARTSGPETQYF
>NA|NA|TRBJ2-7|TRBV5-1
TGCGCCAGCAGCTTGAACGCCGGGGGCGCCTACGAGCAGTACTTC
CASSLNAGGAYEQYF
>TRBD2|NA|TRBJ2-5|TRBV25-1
TGTGCCAGCAGTAATAGCGGGAGTATGAAGACCCAGTACTTC
CASSNSGSMKTQYF
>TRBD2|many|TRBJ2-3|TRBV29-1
TGCAGCGTTCAGACTAGCGGGCGGACGGATACGCAGTATTTT
CSVQTSGRTDTQYF
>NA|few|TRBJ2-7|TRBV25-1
TGTGCCAGCAGTGGGCAAAGGAGGGTTTTCTACGAGCAGTACTTC
CASSGQRRVFYEQYF
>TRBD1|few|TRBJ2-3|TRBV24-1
TGTGCCACCGGGGACAGCCTCACAGATACGCAGTATTTT
CATGDSLTDTQYF
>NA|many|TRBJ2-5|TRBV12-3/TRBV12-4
TGTGCCAGCAGGAAACGGGATCCACAAGAGACCCAGTACTTC
CASRKRDPQETQYF
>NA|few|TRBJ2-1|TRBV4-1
TGCGCCAGCAGCCACCAACCCTATAGCGGAAAGTACAATGAGCAGTTCTTC
CASSHQPYSGKYNEQFF
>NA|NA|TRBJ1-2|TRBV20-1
TGCAGTGCTAGTTCAGCAGACTATGGCTACACCTTC
CSASSADYGYTF
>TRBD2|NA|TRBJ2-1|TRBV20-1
TGCAGTGCGAGTCTAGCGGGGGGGCCTATTGAGCAGTTCTTC
CSASLAGGPIEQFF
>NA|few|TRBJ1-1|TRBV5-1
TGCGCCAGCAGGGAGAGGCTCGGGTGGACCACTGAAGCTTTCTTT
CASRERLGWTTEAFF
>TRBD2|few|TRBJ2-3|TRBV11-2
TGTGCCAGCAGCTTAGAGGGGGGCTCCCTAGCGGGGAGGAAAGCTCGAACAGATACGCAGTATTTT
CASSLEGGSLAGRKARTDTQYF
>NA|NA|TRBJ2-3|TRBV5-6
TGTGCCTTTAGGGGGGGACAGGACACAGATACGCAGTATTTT
CAFRGGQDTDTQYF
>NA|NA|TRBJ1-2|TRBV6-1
TGTGCCAGCCCTGGGGGGGAACGGTTCTATGGCTACACCTTC
CASPGGERFYGYTF
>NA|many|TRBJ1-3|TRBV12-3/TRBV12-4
TGTGCCAGCAGTACCTCCTTGACGAGTGGAAACACCATATATTTT
CASSTSLTSGNTIYF
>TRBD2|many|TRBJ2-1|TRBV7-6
TGTGCCAGCAGCGCTTGGACTAGCGAATACAATGAGCAGTTCTTC
CASSAWTSEYNEQFF